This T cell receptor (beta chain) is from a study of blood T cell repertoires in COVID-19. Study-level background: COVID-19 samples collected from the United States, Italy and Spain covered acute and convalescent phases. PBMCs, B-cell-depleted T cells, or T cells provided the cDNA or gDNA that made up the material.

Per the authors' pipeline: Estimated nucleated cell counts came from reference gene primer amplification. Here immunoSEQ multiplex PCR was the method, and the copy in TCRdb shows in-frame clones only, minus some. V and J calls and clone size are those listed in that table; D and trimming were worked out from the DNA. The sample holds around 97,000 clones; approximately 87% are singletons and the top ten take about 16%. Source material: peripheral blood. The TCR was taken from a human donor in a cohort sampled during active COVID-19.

CDR3 amino acids: CASNPGGRYEQYF. The CDR3 coding sequence is TGTGCCAGCAACCCGGGGGGGCGATACGAGCAGTACTTC. The chain is built from TRBV5-4 and TRBJ2-7, with TRBD2 matching 8 bases. CDR1 is SGHNT, CDR2 YYREEE, per germline (reference sequence). This CDR3 has 13 residues. Unmatched junction bases numbered 6, after V lost 6 bases and J lost 4 bases. The full variable domain, in which reference TRBV5-4 and TRBJ2-7 provide the parts outside the CDR3, is ETGVTQSPTHLIKTRGQQVTLRCSSQSGHNTVSWYQQALGQGPQFIFQYYREEENGRGNFPPRFSGLQFPNYSSELNVNALELDDSALYLCASNPGGRYEQYFGPGTRLTVT.